The clone carrying this T cell receptor beta chain turned up a few times. Its antigen is still unknown. The data were taken from a study of blood T cells in healthy people across ages. At the level of the study: Template switching recovered approximately one barcoded beta molecule for every two T cells. Overall study findings and caveats: It was held that the diversity estimates obtained from one million T cells were underestimates.

Deletions cut 3 bases from V and 3 bases from J, with 15 bases between. The CDR3 is 16 residues long. Germline assignment: CDR1 MNHEY and CDR2 SMNVEV (reference sequence). Using a J-beta primer mix together with a sample-barcoded 5' primer, a second PCR was run for roughly 7 to 12 cycles. One entry per CDR3 protein, called by TCRdb with MiXCR from the 5' RACE reads. The sample consists of 1 million to 1.2 million distinct CDR3 sequences, about two fifths of them appearing once. The genes are TRBV27 and TRBJ2-1, with a weak D call TRBD1 (6 bases). This sequence was found in a man younger than 30 in good health. Material: blood. CDR3 protein: CASSLWLGASYNEQFF. In DNA, the CDR3 is TGTGCCAGCAGTTTGTGGTTGGGGGCCAGCTACAATGAGCAGTTCTTC.